The clone carrying this TCR beta chain was picked up one time. Its antigen is as yet unknown. Primers for the PCR totalled 60 Vbeta and 13 Jbeta. Generated by immunoSEQ multiplex PCR, the TCRdb table keeps only in-frame clones and is missing some. The sample includes about 190,000 clones, more than 75% of them seen just once. Per germline, CDR1 SGHRS and CDR2 YFSETQ. V lost 0 bases and J lost 6; bases outside the gene matches: 12. This CDR3 is 18 amino acids long. This entry is derived from a study of cytomegalovirus exposure and HLA in healthy donors. The study's findings and limits: What a later analysis reportedly showed was that an Asian-associated ancestry cluster had fewer N-insertions than the roughly 670-donor mean. Trimming of TCR beta V- and J-genes showed a link, identified in a later analysis, to a missense DCLRE1C variant. Accounts indicate the classifier identified cytomegalovirus status with strong specificity and sensitivity. The dataset shows that most TCR sequences were rare, while some public TCRs occurred in many donors.

Sequenced input: PBMCs. J is TRBJ2-1 and V is TRBV5-1; 10 positions agree with TRBD2. This TCR was recovered from a young woman in good health and CMV-seronegative. The CDR3 DNA sequence: TGCGCCAGCAGCTTGGCCCCACAAGAAGCGGGGGGGCGCAATGAGCAGTTCTTC. Amino acids: CASSLAPQEAGGRNEQFF.